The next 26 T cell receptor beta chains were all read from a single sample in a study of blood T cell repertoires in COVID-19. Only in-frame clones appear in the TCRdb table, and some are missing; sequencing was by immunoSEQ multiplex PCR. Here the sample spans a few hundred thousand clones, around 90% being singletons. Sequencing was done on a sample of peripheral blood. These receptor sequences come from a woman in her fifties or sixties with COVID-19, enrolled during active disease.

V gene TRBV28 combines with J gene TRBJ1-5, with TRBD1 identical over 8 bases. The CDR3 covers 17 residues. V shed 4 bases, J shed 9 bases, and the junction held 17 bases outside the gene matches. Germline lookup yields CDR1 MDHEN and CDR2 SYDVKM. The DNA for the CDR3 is TGTGCCAGCAGTTCCCAAGTCCACAGGGGGGTCAAGATGCCCCAGCATTTT. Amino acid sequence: CASSSQVHRGVKMPQHF.

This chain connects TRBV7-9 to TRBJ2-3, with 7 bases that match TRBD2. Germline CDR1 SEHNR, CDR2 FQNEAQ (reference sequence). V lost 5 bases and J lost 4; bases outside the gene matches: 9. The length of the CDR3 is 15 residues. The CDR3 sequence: CASSQSAGVADTQYF. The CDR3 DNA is TGTGCCAGCAGCCAAAGCGCGGGAGTGGCAGATACGCAGTATTTT.

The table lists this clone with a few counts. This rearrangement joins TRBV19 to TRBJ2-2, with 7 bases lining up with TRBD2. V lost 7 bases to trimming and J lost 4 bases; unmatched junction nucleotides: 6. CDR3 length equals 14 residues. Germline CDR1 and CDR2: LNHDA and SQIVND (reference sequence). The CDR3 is CASIAGRSTGELFF. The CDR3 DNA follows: TGTGCCAGTATTGCCGGGAGGAGCACCGGGGAGCTGTTTTTT.

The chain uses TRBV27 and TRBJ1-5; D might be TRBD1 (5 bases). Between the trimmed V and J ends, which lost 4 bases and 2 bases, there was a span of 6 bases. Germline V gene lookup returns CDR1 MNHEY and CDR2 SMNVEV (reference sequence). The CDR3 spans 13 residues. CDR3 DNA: TGTGCCAGCAGTTCCAGGGGCAATCAGCCCCAGCATTTT. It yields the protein CASSSRGNQPQHF.

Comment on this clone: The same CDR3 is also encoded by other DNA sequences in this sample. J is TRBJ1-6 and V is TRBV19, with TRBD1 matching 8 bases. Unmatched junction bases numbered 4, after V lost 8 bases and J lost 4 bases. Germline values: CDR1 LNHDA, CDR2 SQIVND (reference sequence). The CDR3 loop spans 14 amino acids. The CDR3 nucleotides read TGTGCCAGTGGGGACAGGCCATATAATTCACCCCTCCACTTT. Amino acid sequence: CASGDRPYNSPLHF.

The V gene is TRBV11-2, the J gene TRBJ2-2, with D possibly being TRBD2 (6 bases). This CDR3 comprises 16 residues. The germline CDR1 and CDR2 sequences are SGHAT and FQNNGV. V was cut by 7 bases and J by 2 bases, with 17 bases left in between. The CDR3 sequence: CASNRVRRGNTGELFF. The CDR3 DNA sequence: TGTGCCAGCAACAGAGTTCGGAGGGGCAACACCGGGGAGCTGTTTTTT. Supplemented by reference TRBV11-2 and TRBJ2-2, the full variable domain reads EAGVAQSPRYKIIEKRQSVAFWCNPISGHATLYWYQQILGQGPKLLIQFQNNGVVDDSQLPKDRFSAERLKGVDSTLKIQPAKLEDSAVYLCASNRVRRGNTGELFFGEGSRLTVL.

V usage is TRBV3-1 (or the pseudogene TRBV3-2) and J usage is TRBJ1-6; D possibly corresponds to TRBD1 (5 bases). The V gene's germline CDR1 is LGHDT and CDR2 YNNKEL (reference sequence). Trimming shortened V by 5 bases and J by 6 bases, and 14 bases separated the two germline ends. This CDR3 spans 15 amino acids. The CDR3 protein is CASSESDSSNSPLHF. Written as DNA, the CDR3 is TGTGCCAGCAGCGAGTCCGACAGTTCTAATTCACCCCTCCACTTT.

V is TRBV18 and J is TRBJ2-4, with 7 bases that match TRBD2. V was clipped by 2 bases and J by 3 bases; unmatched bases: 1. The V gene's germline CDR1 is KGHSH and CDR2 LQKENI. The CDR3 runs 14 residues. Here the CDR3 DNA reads TGTGCCAGCTCACCAACGGGGGGCAAAAACATTCAGTACTTC. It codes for CASSPTGGKNIQYF.

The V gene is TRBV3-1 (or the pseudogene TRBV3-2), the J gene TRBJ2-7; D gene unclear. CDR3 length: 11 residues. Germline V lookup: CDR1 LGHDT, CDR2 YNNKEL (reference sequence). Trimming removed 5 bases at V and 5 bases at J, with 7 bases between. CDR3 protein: CASSNIHEQYF. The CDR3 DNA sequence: TGTGCCAGCAGCAACATCCACGAGCAGTACTTC.

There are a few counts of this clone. The CDR3, as DNA: TGCGCCAGCAGCCAAGTGTCAGGACAGAACACTGAAGCTTTCTTT. Amino acids: CASSQVSGQNTEAFF. The rearrangement joins TRBV4-1 to TRBJ1-1, with D perhaps TRBD1 (5 bases). Trimming left V 1 base short and J 1 base short, with 10 bases between. Germline V gene data show CDR1 as MGHRA and CDR2 as YSYEKL. The CDR3 covers 15 residues.

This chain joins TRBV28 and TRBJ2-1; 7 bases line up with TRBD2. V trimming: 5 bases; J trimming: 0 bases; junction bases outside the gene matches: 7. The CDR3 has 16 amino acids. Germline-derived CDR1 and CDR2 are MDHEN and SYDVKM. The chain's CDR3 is CASSGEVAGSYNEQFF. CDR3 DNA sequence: TGTGCCAGCAGTGGGGAGGTAGCGGGCTCCTACAATGAGCAGTTCTTC. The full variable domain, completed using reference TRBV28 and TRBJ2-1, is DVKVTQSSRYLVKRTGEKVFLECVQDMDHENMFWYRQDPGLGLRLIYFSYDVKMKEKGDIPEGYSVSREKKERFSLILESASTNQTSMYLCASSGEVAGSYNEQFFGPGTRLTVL.

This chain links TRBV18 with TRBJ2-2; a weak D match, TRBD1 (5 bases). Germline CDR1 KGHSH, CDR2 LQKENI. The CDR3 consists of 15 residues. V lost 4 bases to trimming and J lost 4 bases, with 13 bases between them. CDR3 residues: CASSLSGAPTGELFF. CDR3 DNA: TGTGCCAGCTCACTGTCTGGGGCGCCCACCGGGGAGCTGTTTTTT.

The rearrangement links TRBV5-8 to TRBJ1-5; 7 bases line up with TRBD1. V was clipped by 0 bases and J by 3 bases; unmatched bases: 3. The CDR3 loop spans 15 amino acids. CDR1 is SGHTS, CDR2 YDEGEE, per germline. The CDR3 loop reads CASSLGDRDNQPQHF. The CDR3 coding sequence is TGTGCCAGCAGCTTGGGAGACAGGGACAATCAGCCCCAGCATTTT. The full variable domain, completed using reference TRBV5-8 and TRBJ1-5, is EAGVTQSPTHLIKTRGQQATLRCSPISGHTSVYWYQQALGLGLQFLLWYDEGEERNRGNFPPRFSGRQFPNYSSELNVNALELEDSALYLCASSLGDRDNQPQHFGDGTRLSIL.

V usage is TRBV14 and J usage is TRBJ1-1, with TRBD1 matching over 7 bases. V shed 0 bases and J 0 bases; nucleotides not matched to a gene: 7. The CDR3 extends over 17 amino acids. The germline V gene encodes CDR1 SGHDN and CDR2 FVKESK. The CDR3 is CASSQDEDRFMNTEAFF. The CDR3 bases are TGTGCCAGCAGCCAAGACGAGGACAGGTTCATGAACACTGAAGCTTTCTTT.

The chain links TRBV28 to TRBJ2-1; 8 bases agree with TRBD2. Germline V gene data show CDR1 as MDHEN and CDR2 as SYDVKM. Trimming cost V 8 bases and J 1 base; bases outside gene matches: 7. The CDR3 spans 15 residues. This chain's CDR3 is CASRGGALSYNEQFF. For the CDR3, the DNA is TGTGCCAGCCGGGGGGGGGCCCTTTCCTACAATGAGCAGTTCTTC.

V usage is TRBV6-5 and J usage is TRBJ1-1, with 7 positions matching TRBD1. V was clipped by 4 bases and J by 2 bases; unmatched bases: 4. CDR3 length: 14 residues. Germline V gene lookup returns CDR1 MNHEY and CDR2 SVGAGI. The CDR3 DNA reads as TGTGCCAGCAGTTCCCGACAGGGAAACACTGAAGCTTTCTTT. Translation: CASSSRQGNTEAFF.

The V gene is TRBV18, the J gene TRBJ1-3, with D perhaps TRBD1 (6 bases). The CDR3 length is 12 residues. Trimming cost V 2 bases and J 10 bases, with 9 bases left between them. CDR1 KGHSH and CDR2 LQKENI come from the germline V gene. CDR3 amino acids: CASSPLGTTIYF. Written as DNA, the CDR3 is TGTGCCAGCTCACCATTGGGGACAACCATATATTTT. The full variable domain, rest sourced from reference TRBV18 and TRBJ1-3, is NAGVMQNPRHLVRRRGQEARLRCSPMKGHSHVYWYRQLPEEGLKFMVYLQKENIIDESGMPKERFSAEFPKEGPSILRIQQVVRGDSAAYFCASSPLGTTIYFGEGSWLTVV.

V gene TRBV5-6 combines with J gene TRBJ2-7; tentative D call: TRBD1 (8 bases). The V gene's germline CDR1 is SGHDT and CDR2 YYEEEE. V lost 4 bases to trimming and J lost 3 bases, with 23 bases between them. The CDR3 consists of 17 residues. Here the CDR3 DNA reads TGTGCCAGCAGCGGGAGGGTTGTCGGACAGGGCTACTACGAGCAGTACTTC. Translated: CASSGRVVGQGYYEQYF.

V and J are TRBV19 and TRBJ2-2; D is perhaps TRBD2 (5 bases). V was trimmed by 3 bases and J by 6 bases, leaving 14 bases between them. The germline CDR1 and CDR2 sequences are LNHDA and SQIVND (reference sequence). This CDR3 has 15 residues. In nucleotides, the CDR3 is TGTGCCAGTAGTATTTCTTCGGGATCCGCCGGGGAGCTGTTTTTT. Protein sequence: CASSISSGSAGELFF.

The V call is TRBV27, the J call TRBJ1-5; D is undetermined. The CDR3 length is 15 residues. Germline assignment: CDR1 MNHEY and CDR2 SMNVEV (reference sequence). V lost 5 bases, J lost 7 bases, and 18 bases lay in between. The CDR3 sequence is CASSPRDGRNQPQHF. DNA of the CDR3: TGTGCCAGCAGTCCGCGCGACGGGAGGAACCAGCCCCAGCATTTT.

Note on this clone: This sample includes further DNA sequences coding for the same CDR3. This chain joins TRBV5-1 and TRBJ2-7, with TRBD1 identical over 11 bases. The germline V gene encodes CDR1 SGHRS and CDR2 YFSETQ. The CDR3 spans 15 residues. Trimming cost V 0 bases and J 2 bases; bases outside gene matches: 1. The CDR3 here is CASSLGGQGAYEQYF. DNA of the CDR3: TGCGCCAGCAGCTTGGGGGGACAGGGGGCCTACGAGCAGTACTTC.

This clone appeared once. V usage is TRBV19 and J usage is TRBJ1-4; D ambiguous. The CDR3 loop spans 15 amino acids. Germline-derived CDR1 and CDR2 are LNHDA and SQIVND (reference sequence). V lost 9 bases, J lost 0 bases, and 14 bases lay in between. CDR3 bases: TGTGCCAGGAGACCTGATGGGCCAACTAATGAAAAACTGTTTTTT. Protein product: CARRPDGPTNEKLFF.

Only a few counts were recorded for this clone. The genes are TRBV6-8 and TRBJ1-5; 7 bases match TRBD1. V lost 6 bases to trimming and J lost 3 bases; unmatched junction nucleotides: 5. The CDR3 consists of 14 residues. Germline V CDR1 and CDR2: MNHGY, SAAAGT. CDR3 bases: TGTGCCAGCAGGACACAGGGGACCAATCAGCCCCAGCATTTT. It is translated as CASRTQGTNQPQHF.

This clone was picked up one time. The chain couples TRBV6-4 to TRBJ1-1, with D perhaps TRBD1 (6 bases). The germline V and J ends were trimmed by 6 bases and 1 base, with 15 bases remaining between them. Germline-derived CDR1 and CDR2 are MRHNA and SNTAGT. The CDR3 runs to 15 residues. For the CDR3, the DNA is TGTGCCAGCAGACAGGAACAGGGAGCGAACACTGAAGCTTTCTTT. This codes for CASRQEQGANTEAFF.

DNA for the CDR3: TGTGCCAGCAGGGGACTAGCGTCTGCCTACGAGCAGTACTTC. Translation gives CASRGLASAYEQYF. The chain has TRBV21-1 and TRBJ2-7; the table assigns TRBD2, which was not confirmed against the DNA. TRBV21-1 is a recognized pseudogene. The CDR3 extends over 14 amino acids.

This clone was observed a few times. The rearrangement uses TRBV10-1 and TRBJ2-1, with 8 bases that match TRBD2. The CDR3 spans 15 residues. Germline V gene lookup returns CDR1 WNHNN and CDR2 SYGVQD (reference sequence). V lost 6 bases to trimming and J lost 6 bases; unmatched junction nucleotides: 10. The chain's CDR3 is CASRAGTRLANEQFF. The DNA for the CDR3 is TGCGCCAGCAGGGCCGGGACTAGACTAGCCAATGAGCAGTTCTTC.